The entry below gives a single TCR beta chain sequence along with its context. This sample stems from a study of blood T cell repertoires in COVID-19. Profiling relied on immunoSEQ multiplex PCR, and the TCRdb table lists in-frame clones only, not all of them. The repertoire includes under 250,000 clones, about 94% of them detected once, and around 0.84% sits in the top ten. Germline-derived CDR1 and CDR2 are SGHNT and YYREEE (reference sequence). V was shortened by 2 bases and J by 2 bases, with 13 bases between the two germline ends. This CDR3 is built from 15 residues. The sequence derives from a man aged 60 to 69 with COVID-19, enrolled during active disease. V usage is TRBV5-4 and J usage is TRBJ1-2, with D possibly being TRBD1 (6 bases). Material for sequencing was peripheral blood. This CDR3 is CASSFFDRPNYGYTF. For the CDR3, the DNA is TGTGCCAGCAGCTTTTTCGACAGGCCGAACTATGGCTACACCTTC.